What follows is one TCR beta chain and its context. Antigen specificity is unknown. The sample is drawn from a study of cytomegalovirus exposure and HLA in healthy donors. Study outcomes and limitations: Sequencing likely generated an artifact that appeared as a cluster of highly shared sequence variants. Rates of TCR association differed by HLA locus in a later analysis, with DRB1 highest and HLA-C lowest. In a later analysis, compared with equally common non-associated chains, HLA-associated beta chains were more expanded.

The V segment lost 8 bases and the J segment 7 bases; nucleotides outside the gene matches: 16. The germline V gene encodes CDR1 MNHEY and CDR2 SMNVEV (reference sequence). CDR3 length: 16 amino acids. The PCR used 60 Vbeta and 13 Jbeta primers. The method was immunoSEQ multiplex PCR; TCRdb's version includes in-frame clones alone and lacks a portion of them. The ten top clones account for roughly 1.5%, within a sample of more than 100,000 clones. This sequence joins TRBV27 and TRBJ2-2, with 7 bases lining up with TRBD1. This receptor was taken from a woman aged 40 to 55 in good health and CMV-seronegative. The sequenced sample consisted of PBMCs. For the CDR3, the DNA is TGTGCCAGCCGATTCCACCCTATACAGGGGTACGGGGAGCTGTTTTTT. It yields the protein CASRFHPIQGYGELFF.